This is a list of T cell receptor beta chains from one sample in a study of memory CD4+ T cells and cytomegalovirus serostatus. Assay: immunoSEQ multiplex PCR; the TCRdb copy retains only in-frame clones and omits some. Altogether just over 45,000 clones are present, roughly 80% being singletons, with the ten largest covering approximately 0.6%. Sequencing was carried out using memory CD4+ T cells from blood. All receptors derive from an adult in good health and CMV-seronegative. Each CDR3 is given with its conserved first and last residue. The order of the fields is V gene, D gene, clone size, J gene, CDR3 DNA, CDR3 protein. D genes are given only for firm matches. Some rows mark clone size as missing; the rest say once, few, many or name a class of expanded clone.

v_call: TRBV29-1; d_call: TRBD1; clone_size: -; j_call: TRBJ1-2; cdr3_nt: TGCAGCGTAGAACCACAGGGGTTGGGCTATGGCTACACCTTC; cdr3_aa: CSVEPQGLGYGYTF
v_call: TRBV5-8; d_call: -; clone_size: -; j_call: TRBJ2-7; cdr3_nt: TGTGCCAGCAGCTTCCTAAACTACTACGAGCAGTACTTC; cdr3_aa: CASSFLNYYEQYF
v_call: TRBV6-1; d_call: TRBD2; clone_size: -; j_call: TRBJ2-5; cdr3_nt: TGTGCCAGCAGTGGGACTAGCGGGGAGACCCAGTACTTC; cdr3_aa: CASSGTSGETQYF
v_call: TRBV19; d_call: TRBD1; clone_size: medium-sized; j_call: TRBJ1-2; cdr3_nt: TGTGCCAGTAGTATAGTGCGGGGACAGTCCTATGGCTACACCTTC; cdr3_aa: CASSIVRGQSYGYTF
v_call: TRBV4-1; d_call: TRBD2; clone_size: -; j_call: TRBJ2-3; cdr3_nt: TGCGCCAGCAGCCAAGGCCTAGCGGGGGTTTTCAGCACAGATACGCAGTATTTT; cdr3_aa: CASSQGLAGVFSTDTQYF
v_call: TRBV9; d_call: TRBD1; clone_size: -; j_call: TRBJ1-1; cdr3_nt: TGTGCCAGCAGCGGTCGTACGACAGGGGTGAACACTGAAGCTTTCTTT; cdr3_aa: CASSGRTTGVNTEAFF
v_call: TRBV7-3; d_call: -; clone_size: few; j_call: TRBJ2-1; cdr3_nt: TGTGCCAGCAGCTTAACCGTTTACAATGAGCAGTTCTTC; cdr3_aa: CASSLTVYNEQFF
v_call: TRBV6-1; d_call: -; clone_size: -; j_call: TRBJ1-5; cdr3_nt: TGTGCCAGCATTGACACCAATGTATTTGGCAATCAGCCCCAGCATTTT; cdr3_aa: CASIDTNVFGNQPQHF
v_call: TRBV5-6; d_call: -; clone_size: -; j_call: TRBJ2-7; cdr3_nt: TGTGCCAGCAGCCCAGACGGAGGGGTAACCTACGAGCAGTACTTC; cdr3_aa: CASSPDGGVTYEQYF
v_call: TRBV5-6; d_call: -; clone_size: -; j_call: TRBJ2-7; cdr3_nt: TGTGCCAGCAGCACTACAGTTACCTACGAGCAGTACTTC; cdr3_aa: CASSTTVTYEQYF
v_call: TRBV5-1; d_call: TRBD2; clone_size: -; j_call: TRBJ2-5; cdr3_nt: TGCGCCAGCAGCGCCGAGGGTAGCGGGGGGGCCGGAGATAAGGAGACCCAGTACTTC; cdr3_aa: CASSAEGSGGAGDKETQYF
v_call: TRBV28; d_call: -; clone_size: -; j_call: TRBJ1-2; cdr3_nt: TGTGCCAGCAGTTCAGGTCCAGCTAACTATGGCTACACCTTC; cdr3_aa: CASSSGPANYGYTF
v_call: TRBV6-1; d_call: -; clone_size: once; j_call: TRBJ1-2; cdr3_nt: TGTGCCAGCAGTGAAGTAGGGGTTTCTGGCTACACCTTC; cdr3_aa: CASSEVGVSGYTF
v_call: TRBV19; d_call: -; clone_size: -; j_call: TRBJ2-4; cdr3_nt: TGTGCCAGTAGTATTTGGGGGACCAAAAACATTCAGTACTTC; cdr3_aa: CASSIWGTKNIQYF
v_call: TRBV7-2; d_call: -; clone_size: -; j_call: TRBJ2-5; cdr3_nt: TGTGCCAGCAGCCCCAGCGGGTATGCGGAGACCCAGTACTTC; cdr3_aa: CASSPSGYAETQYF
v_call: TRBV6-5; d_call: -; clone_size: -; j_call: TRBJ1-1; cdr3_nt: TGTGCCAGCAGGAGTAGAGGGGTGGATAACACTGAAGCTTTCTTT; cdr3_aa: CASRSRGVDNTEAFF
v_call: TRBV18; d_call: -; clone_size: -; j_call: TRBJ2-7; cdr3_nt: TGTGCCAGCTCACGGCAGGAAGGTACTTACGAGCAGTACTTC; cdr3_aa: CASSRQEGTYEQYF
v_call: TRBV5-8; d_call: -; clone_size: -; j_call: TRBJ1-5; cdr3_nt: TGTGCCAGCAGCTTGGGGATTGACAGCAATCAGCCCCAGCATTTT; cdr3_aa: CASSLGIDSNQPQHF
v_call: TRBV6-6; d_call: -; clone_size: -; j_call: TRBJ1-1; cdr3_nt: TGTGCCAGCAGTTACGGGGGTCGAGGACTTGAAGCTTTCTTT; cdr3_aa: CASSYGGRGLEAFF
v_call: TRBV25-1; d_call: -; clone_size: -; j_call: TRBJ1-1; cdr3_nt: TGTGCCAGCAGTGAGTCCAGGGGCTGGAACACTGAAGCTTTCTTT; cdr3_aa: CASSESRGWNTEAFF
v_call: TRBV25-1; d_call: -; clone_size: -; j_call: TRBJ2-5; cdr3_nt: TGTGCCAGCAGTGAATATTTCGCGGCCTACCAAGAGACCCAGTACTTC; cdr3_aa: CASSEYFAAYQETQYF
v_call: TRBV6-5; d_call: TRBD1; clone_size: -; j_call: TRBJ2-1; cdr3_nt: TGTGCCAGCAGTGACAGGGTGGATGAGCAGTTCTTC; cdr3_aa: CASSDRVDEQFF
v_call: TRBV5-1; d_call: -; clone_size: -; j_call: TRBJ2-7; cdr3_nt: TGCGCCAGCGGCCTGACAGTCTACGAGCAGTACTTC; cdr3_aa: CASGLTVYEQYF
v_call: TRBV27; d_call: -; clone_size: -; j_call: TRBJ1-1; cdr3_nt: TGTGCCAGCAGTCACGTTTGGGACACTGAAGCTTTCTTT; cdr3_aa: CASSHVWDTEAFF
v_call: TRBV5-1; d_call: TRBD1; clone_size: once; j_call: TRBJ1-2; cdr3_nt: TGCGCCAGCAGCTTGGACGGACAGGGCAGTGGCTACACCTTC; cdr3_aa: CASSLDGQGSGYTF
v_call: TRBV10-3; d_call: TRBD1; clone_size: -; j_call: TRBJ2-3; cdr3_nt: TGTGCCATCAGGGGGGACAGGGTAAGAGATACGCAGTATTTT; cdr3_aa: CAIRGDRVRDTQYF
v_call: TRBV19; d_call: -; clone_size: once; j_call: TRBJ1-2; cdr3_nt: TGTGCCAGTAGTATCGGCGTTGCGGGGAACTATGGCTACACCTTC; cdr3_aa: CASSIGVAGNYGYTF
v_call: TRBV11-3; d_call: -; clone_size: few; j_call: TRBJ2-2; cdr3_nt: TGTGCCAGCAGCTTAGATACGGGCCTTACCGGGGAGCTGTTTTTT; cdr3_aa: CASSLDTGLTGELFF
v_call: TRBV19; d_call: TRBD1; clone_size: -; j_call: TRBJ1-2; cdr3_nt: TGTGCCAGTAGTAAAAGGGACAGCAAAACTGGTGGCTACACCTTC; cdr3_aa: CASSKRDSKTGGYTF
v_call: TRBV7-3; d_call: -; clone_size: once; j_call: TRBJ2-1; cdr3_nt: TGTGCCAGCAGCGTAGGCAGTAGTGTCAATGAGCAGTTCTTC; cdr3_aa: CASSVGSSVNEQFF
v_call: TRBV21-1; d_call: -; clone_size: -; j_call: TRBJ2-7; cdr3_nt: TGTGCCAGCAGCTCGGGGACAGGCTCCCGGGTAGTCGAGGACGAGCAGTACTTC; cdr3_aa: CASSSGTGSRVVEDEQYF
v_call: TRBV13; d_call: TRBD1; clone_size: -; j_call: TRBJ2-2; cdr3_nt: TGTGCCAGCAGCAACCGACAGGGTTCGTTTAACGGGGAGCTGTTTTTT; cdr3_aa: CASSNRQGSFNGELFF
v_call: TRBV5-1; d_call: -; clone_size: -; j_call: TRBJ2-2; cdr3_nt: TGCGCCAGCAGCTTGGGGCAGGAAGTTATGTTTTCCGGGGAGCTGTTTTTT; cdr3_aa: CASSLGQEVMFSGELFF
v_call: TRBV19; d_call: -; clone_size: -; j_call: TRBJ1-2; cdr3_nt: TGTGCCAGTAGGGCGGGAACTGTTAACTATGGCTACACCTTC; cdr3_aa: CASRAGTVNYGYTF
v_call: TRBV7-2; d_call: -; clone_size: few; j_call: TRBJ2-2; cdr3_nt: TGTGCCAGCAGCCGACAGAACACCGGGGAGCTGTTTTTT; cdr3_aa: CASSRQNTGELFF
v_call: TRBV7-2; d_call: -; clone_size: -; j_call: TRBJ1-2; cdr3_nt: TGTGCCAGCAGCTTAGAGATCATAGGGGCTGAGATCTATGGCTACACCTTC; cdr3_aa: CASSLEIIGAEIYGYTF
v_call: TRBV9; d_call: TRBD1; clone_size: once; j_call: TRBJ1-6; cdr3_nt: TGTGCCAGCAGCGTAGGGCGGGACAGCAATTCACCCCTCCACTTT; cdr3_aa: CASSVGRDSNSPLHF
v_call: TRBV18; d_call: TRBD1; clone_size: -; j_call: TRBJ1-1; cdr3_nt: TGTGCCAGCTCACCACCCCCAGGGGGGAACACTGAAGCTTTCTTT; cdr3_aa: CASSPPPGGNTEAFF
v_call: TRBV5-1; d_call: TRBD1; clone_size: -; j_call: TRBJ2-7; cdr3_nt: TGCGCCAGCAGCTTGGCGGACAGGGGGGACGAGCAGTACTTC; cdr3_aa: CASSLADRGDEQYF
v_call: TRBV9; d_call: -; clone_size: -; j_call: TRBJ1-1; cdr3_nt: TGTGCCAGCAGCGTAACCCCGGACACAGGCATTGAAGCTTTCTTT; cdr3_aa: CASSVTPDTGIEAFF
v_call: TRBV6-1; d_call: TRBD1; clone_size: -; j_call: TRBJ1-2; cdr3_nt: TGTGCCAGCAGTGAAATCGGACAGGCTAACTATGGCTACACCTTC; cdr3_aa: CASSEIGQANYGYTF
v_call: TRBV19; d_call: -; clone_size: -; j_call: TRBJ2-4; cdr3_nt: TGTGCCAGTAGGGGCCATCTAGCTGAGAACATTCAGTACTTC; cdr3_aa: CASRGHLAENIQYF
v_call: TRBV5-5; d_call: TRBD1; clone_size: once; j_call: TRBJ1-2; cdr3_nt: TGTGCCAGCAGCTGGCTCGGGACAGGTGATGGCTACACCTTC; cdr3_aa: CASSWLGTGDGYTF